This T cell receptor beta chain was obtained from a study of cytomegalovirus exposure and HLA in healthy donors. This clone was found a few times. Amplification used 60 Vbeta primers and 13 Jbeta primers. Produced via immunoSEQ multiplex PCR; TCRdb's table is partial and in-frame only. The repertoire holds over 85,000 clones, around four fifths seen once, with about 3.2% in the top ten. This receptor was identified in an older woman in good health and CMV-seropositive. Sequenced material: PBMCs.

Here the CDR3 reads CASSTCGTYSYEQYF. The DNA of the CDR3 is TGTGCCAGCAGCACCTGCGGGACTTATTCCTACGAGCAGTACTTC. The chain links TRBV21-1 to TRBJ2-7; whether TRBD2, the table's D call, matches the DNA was not checked. TRBV21-1 is classified as a pseudogene. This CDR3 has 15 residues.